This paragraph covers one T cell receptor beta chain sequence. Its matching antigen is unknown. J gave up 10 bases and V 5 bases, and 7 bases lay outside the gene matches. From germline, CDR1 is SQVTM and CDR2 ANQGSEA. CDR3 length: 13 residues. The assay was immunoSEQ multiplex PCR, and TCRdb's table has in-frame clones only and misses some. The sample lists approximately 160,000 clones, around 89% occurring once. This specimen comes from a study of T cell responses to AZD1222 COVID-19 vaccine. Study results and limitations: Elevations in Spike-specific TCR breadth and depth followed administration of two AZD1222 doses.

Source: peripheral blood, taken on day 0 of MenACWY control vaccination. The receptor was derived from an adult in good health. This chain uses TRBV29-1 with TRBJ1-6; 8 positions agree with TRBD1. CDR3 amino acids: CSVRTGMGSPLHF. CDR3 bases: TGCAGCGTTAGGACAGGGATGGGCTCACCCCTCCACTTT.